Listed below are T cell receptor beta chains from one sample, sequenced in a study of blood T cell repertoires in COVID-19. Assay used: immunoSEQ multiplex PCR; TCRdb lists only in-frame clones, some missing. The table has some 250,000 clones, roughly nine tenths seen once; the top ten hold approximately 6.2%. The sample taken for sequencing was peripheral blood. All receptors derive from a man in his fifties or sixties with acute or convalescent COVID-19. Each CDR3 is given with its conserved first and last residue. Fields, in order: J gene, D gene, clone size, V gene, CDR3 protein, CDR3 DNA. D genes are given only for firm matches. Clone size is stated in some rows and not others, as once, few, many or a class when expanded.

j_gene: TRBJ2-3; d_gene: TRBD2; abundance: .; v_gene: TRBV5-1; CDR3aa: CASSLGGGRYTDTQYF; CDR3nt: TGCGCCAGCAGCTTGGGTGGCGGGAGATATACAGATACGCAGTATTTT
j_gene: TRBJ2-5; d_gene: .; abundance: .; v_gene: TRBV6-4; CDR3aa: CASSDLRPRDYQETQYF; CDR3nt: TGTGCCAGCAGTGATCTCCGACCCAGGGATTATCAAGAGACCCAGTACTTC
j_gene: TRBJ1-5; d_gene: .; abundance: once; v_gene: TRBV4-1; CDR3aa: CASSPEAASGQPQHF; CDR3nt: TGCGCCAGCAGCCCCGAAGCCGCATCGGGGCAGCCCCAGCATTTT
j_gene: TRBJ1-1; d_gene: .; abundance: .; v_gene: TRBV15; CDR3aa: CATSSAEGYTEAFF; CDR3nt: TGTGCCACCAGTTCGGCGGAGGGATACACTGAAGCTTTCTTT
j_gene: TRBJ2-5; d_gene: TRBD1; abundance: .; v_gene: TRBV27; CDR3aa: CASSGGTGWPRETQYF; CDR3nt: TGTGCCAGCAGTGGGGGGACAGGATGGCCCAGAGAGACCCAGTACTTC
j_gene: TRBJ1-6; d_gene: TRBD1; abundance: .; v_gene: TRBV24-1; CDR3aa: CATSGQGNSPLHF; CDR3nt: TGTGCCACCAGTGGACAGGGGAATTCACCCCTCCACTTT
j_gene: TRBJ2-3; d_gene: TRBD2; abundance: .; v_gene: TRBV11-1; CDR3aa: CASSFPSGPQLDTQYF; CDR3nt: TGTGCCAGCAGCTTCCCTAGCGGTCCCCAGCTGGATACGCAGTATTTT
j_gene: TRBJ1-3; d_gene: .; abundance: .; v_gene: TRBV6-5; CDR3aa: CASKMASSGNTIYF; CDR3nt: TGTGCCAGCAAGATGGCAAGCTCTGGAAACACCATATATTTT
j_gene: TRBJ1-2; d_gene: .; abundance: .; v_gene: TRBV6-6; CDR3aa: CASSSPPRGYTF; CDR3nt: TGTGCCAGCAGTTCGCCCCCGCGGGGCTACACCTTC
j_gene: TRBJ1-4; d_gene: .; abundance: .; v_gene: TRBV27; CDR3aa: CASSFRGARANEKLFF; CDR3nt: TGTGCCAGCAGTTTCCGGGGGGCAAGGGCTAATGAAAAACTGTTTTTT
j_gene: TRBJ2-1; d_gene: .; abundance: .; v_gene: TRBV6-5; CDR3aa: CASSYLLSVDEQFF; CDR3nt: TGTGCCAGCAGTTACCTCCTTTCGGTCGATGAGCAGTTCTTC
j_gene: TRBJ2-3; d_gene: TRBD1; abundance: .; v_gene: TRBV7-3; CDR3aa: CASSPLGTVTDTQYF; CDR3nt: TGTGCCAGCAGCCCGCTAGGGACAGTCACAGATACGCAGTATTTT
j_gene: TRBJ1-4; d_gene: TRBD1; abundance: .; v_gene: TRBV6-5; CDR3aa: CASGDRAPNEKLFF; CDR3nt: TGTGCCAGCGGGGACAGGGCACCTAATGAAAAACTGTTTTTT
j_gene: TRBJ1-6; d_gene: TRBD1; abundance: .; v_gene: TRBV23-1; CDR3aa: CASSLPGTGNPSYNSPLHF; CDR3nt: TGCGCCAGCAGTCTTCCCGGGACAGGGAATCCCTCCTATAATTCACCCCTCCACTTT
j_gene: TRBJ2-1; d_gene: .; abundance: .; v_gene: TRBV3-1/TRBV3-2; CDR3aa: CASSQVLGNNEQFF; CDR3nt: TGTGCCAGCAGCCAAGTCCTAGGAAACAATGAGCAGTTCTTC
j_gene: TRBJ2-4; d_gene: .; abundance: .; v_gene: TRBV5-1; CDR3aa: CASSLGGTEGKNIQYF; CDR3nt: TGCGCCAGCAGCTTGGGCGGGACAGAGGGAAAAAACATTCAGTACTTC
j_gene: TRBJ1-4; d_gene: TRBD1; abundance: once; v_gene: TRBV14; CDR3aa: CASSQAMTGEKLFF; CDR3nt: TGTGCCAGCAGCCAAGCGATGACAGGGGAAAAACTGTTTTTT
j_gene: TRBJ2-3; d_gene: TRBD2; abundance: once; v_gene: TRBV7-9; CDR3aa: CASSLALAGSTDTQYF; CDR3nt: TGTGCCAGCAGCTTAGCACTAGCGGGATCCACAGATACGCAGTATTTT
j_gene: TRBJ2-6; d_gene: .; abundance: .; v_gene: TRBV19; CDR3aa: CASSRGLFGGLSGANVLTF; CDR3nt: TGTGCCAGTAGTCGGGGGTTATTCGGGGGGCTCTCTGGGGCCAACGTCCTGACTTTC
j_gene: TRBJ1-2; d_gene: .; abundance: .; v_gene: TRBV6-2/TRBV6-3; CDR3aa: CASSYGQAYGYTF; CDR3nt: TGTGCCAGCAGTTACGGTCAGGCCTATGGCTACACCTTC
j_gene: TRBJ2-7; d_gene: .; abundance: .; v_gene: TRBV7-5; CDR3aa: CARITGNSYEQYF; CDR3nt: TGTGCCAGAATCACCGGGAACTCCTACGAGCAGTACTTC
j_gene: TRBJ2-1; d_gene: TRBD2; abundance: .; v_gene: TRBV5-1; CDR3aa: CASSPRSSGGSSYNEQFF; CDR3nt: TGCGCCAGCAGCCCCCGGTCTAGCGGGGGAAGCTCCTACAATGAGCAGTTCTTC
j_gene: TRBJ2-7; d_gene: TRBD1; abundance: once; v_gene: TRBV18; CDR3aa: CASSPTGASSYEQYF; CDR3nt: TGTGCCAGCTCACCCACAGGGGCCAGCTCCTACGAGCAGTACTTC
j_gene: TRBJ1-1; d_gene: .; abundance: .; v_gene: TRBV11-3; CDR3aa: CASSPAQPSGEAFF; CDR3nt: TGTGCCAGCAGCCCCGCCCAACCCTCCGGTGAAGCTTTCTTT
j_gene: TRBJ2-3; d_gene: TRBD2; abundance: .; v_gene: TRBV28; CDR3aa: CASSVRWGEGQRDTQYF; CDR3nt: TGTGCCAGCAGCGTAAGGTGGGGGGAGGGCCAGAGAGATACGCAGTATTTT
j_gene: TRBJ2-7; d_gene: .; abundance: .; v_gene: TRBV3-1/TRBV3-2; CDR3aa: CASSQDLAEQYF; CDR3nt: TGTGCCAGCAGCCAAGATCTAGCCGAGCAGTACTTC
j_gene: TRBJ1-2; d_gene: TRBD1; abundance: few; v_gene: TRBV29-1; CDR3aa: CSFSTGGGYGYTF; CDR3nt: TGCAGCTTTAGTACAGGGGGCGGGTATGGCTACACCTTC
j_gene: TRBJ2-1; d_gene: TRBD1; abundance: .; v_gene: TRBV4-3; CDR3aa: CASSGDRGFNEQFF; CDR3nt: TGCGCCAGCAGCGGGGACAGGGGATTCAATGAGCAGTTCTTC
j_gene: TRBJ2-2; d_gene: TRBD2; abundance: .; v_gene: TRBV4-3; CDR3aa: CASSPTASGLDTGELFF; CDR3nt: TGCGCCAGCAGCCCGACGGCTAGCGGACTAGACACCGGGGAGCTGTTTTTT
j_gene: TRBJ2-2; d_gene: .; abundance: .; v_gene: TRBV5-1; CDR3aa: CASASSLGTVLGELFF; CDR3nt: TGCGCCAGCGCATCATCCCTCGGGACTGTTCTTGGGGAGCTGTTTTTT
j_gene: TRBJ2-5; d_gene: TRBD1; abundance: .; v_gene: TRBV5-1; CDR3aa: CASSPQTGEETQYF; CDR3nt: TGCGCCAGCAGCCCACAGACAGGGGAGGAGACCCAGTACTTC
j_gene: TRBJ2-6; d_gene: TRBD1; abundance: .; v_gene: TRBV6-1; CDR3aa: CASSAQGEAGANVLTF; CDR3nt: TGTGCCAGCAGTGCACAGGGGGAGGCTGGGGCCAACGTCCTGACTTTC
j_gene: TRBJ1-2; d_gene: TRBD1; abundance: .; v_gene: TRBV28; CDR3aa: CASRTTGQGAGGYTF; CDR3nt: TGTGCCAGCAGGACTACGGGACAGGGGGCCGGGGGCTACACCTTC
j_gene: TRBJ2-7; d_gene: .; abundance: .; v_gene: TRBV10-3; CDR3aa: CAISGGDEQYF; CDR3nt: TGTGCCATCAGTGGGGGCGACGAGCAGTACTTC
j_gene: TRBJ2-7; d_gene: TRBD1; abundance: .; v_gene: TRBV6-5; CDR3aa: CASSFDRGNYEQYF; CDR3nt: TGTGCCAGCAGTTTCGACAGGGGGAACTACGAGCAGTACTTC
j_gene: TRBJ2-1; d_gene: TRBD2; abundance: .; v_gene: TRBV7-2; CDR3aa: CASTEVGLAPREQFF; CDR3nt: TGTGCCAGCACCGAGGTGGGACTAGCCCCTAGGGAGCAGTTCTTC